These 22 T cell receptor beta chains came from one sample sequenced in a study of blood T cells in healthy people across ages. Primed by a sample-barcoded 5' primer and a J-beta primer mix, a second PCR proceeded for about 6 to 11 cycles. TCRdb reprocessed the 5' RACE reads via MiXCR and lists one record per CDR3 protein. Of hundreds of thousands of distinct CDR3 sequences in the sample, more than 40% are singletons; the top ten hold roughly 34%. Sequencing used blood. The receptors derive from an older woman in good health.

This chain uses TRBV18 with TRBJ1-2, with 7 nucleotides matching TRBD1. Germline loops: CDR1 KGHSH, CDR2 LQKENI. The J segment lost 6 bases and the V segment lost 3 bases, leaving 4 bases of the junction unmatched. This CDR3 spans 13 amino acids. CDR3 residues: CASSPAGGNGYTF. In DNA, the CDR3 is TGTGCCAGCTCACCTGCAGGGGGAAATGGCTACACCTTC. Filled out from reference TRBV18 and TRBJ1-2, the complete variable domain reads NAGVMQNPRHLVRRRGQEARLRCSPMKGHSHVYWYRQLPEEGLKFMVYLQKENIIDESGMPKERFSAEFPKEGPSILRIQQVVRGDSAAYFCASSPAGGNGYTFGSGTRLTVV.

The chain links TRBV20-1 to TRBJ1-6; D ambiguous. The CDR3 extends over 13 amino acids. Trimming removed 6 bases from V and 4 bases from J, with 10 bases in between. Germline CDR1 and CDR2: DFQATT and SNEGSKA (reference sequence). CDR3 coding DNA: TGCAGTGCCGGCCCTTCATATAATTCACCCCTCCACTTT. It yields the protein CSAGPSYNSPLHF.

This clonotype showed up just a few times. The chain is built from TRBV24-1 and TRBJ2-5; TRBD1 agrees at 7 bases. CDR1 KGHDR and CDR2 SFDVKD come from the germline V gene. The CDR3 totals 15 residues. Germline trimming cut 5 bases from V and 5 bases from J; bases unmatched to any gene: 10. The CDR3 DNA reads as TGTGCCACCAGTGCCACGTACAGGGGTGGTGAGACCCAGTACTTC. Its protein is CATSATYRGGETQYF.

The V and J genes are TRBV3-1 and TRBJ2-7, with no clear D. Germline V gene lookup returns CDR1 LGHDT and CDR2 YNNKEL (reference sequence). V lost 3 bases, J lost 6 bases, and 6 bases lay in between. CDR3 size: 11 residues. CDR3 in amino acids: CASSHSFEQYF. CDR3 DNA: TGTGCCAGCAGCCATTCTTTCGAGCAGTACTTC.

Concerning this clonotype: The CDR3 does not end in the conserved phenylalanine or tryptophan, so this is likely a read error. This chain uses TRBV12-3 or TRBV12-4 with TRBJ2-3; 7 bases line up with TRBD2. The CDR3 is 16 residues long. J gave up 4 bases and V 6 bases, and 13 bases lay outside the gene matches. The CDR3 DNA sequence: TGTGCCAGCAGCCCATCAAGCGGGATGAACGCAGATACGCAGTATTCT. This sequence encodes CASSPSSGMNADTQYS.

The chain uses TRBV15 and TRBJ2-1; 15 positions match TRBD2. J lost 15 bases, V lost 4 bases, and 10 bases had no gene match. Germline values: CDR1 LNHNV, CDR2 YYDKDF (reference sequence). The CDR3 is 15 residues long. The CDR3 protein is CATSKRTSGRAGRFF. The CDR3 nucleotides are TGTGCCACCAGCAAGCGGACTAGCGGGAGGGCCGGGCGGTTCTTC. The whole variable domain, filled in from reference TRBV15 and TRBJ2-1, reads DAMVIQNPRYQVTQFGKPVTLSCSQTLNHNVMYWYQQKSSQAPKLLFHYYDKDFNNEADTPDNFQSRRPNTSFCFLDIRSPGLGDTAMYLCATSKRTSGRAGRFFGPGTRLTVL.

This clonotype was picked up one time. The V and J genes are TRBV20-1 and TRBJ1-3, with D possibly TRBD1 on 5 matching bases. This CDR3 contains 14 residues. The germline CDR1 and CDR2 sequences are DFQATT and SNEGSKA (reference sequence). Trimming left V 0 bases short and J 8 bases short, with 14 bases between. In nucleotides, the CDR3 is TGCAGTGCTAGAGATCGGGGCCTGGAAGACACCATATATTTT. Translation gives CSARDRGLEDTIYF.

V and J are TRBV27 and TRBJ2-1; D unresolved. Per the germline V gene, CDR1 is MNHEY and CDR2 is SMNVEV (reference sequence). The V and J ends lost 5 bases and 12 bases respectively, with 14 bases between them. The CDR3 length is 12 residues. CDR3 in amino acids: CASSLSRLVQFF. CDR3 nucleotide sequence: TGTGCCAGCAGTCTAAGTAGACTGGTGCAGTTCTTC.

The chain joins TRBV12-3 or TRBV12-4 to TRBJ2-1; no definite D call. CDR3 length equals 13 residues. V dropped 7 bases and J dropped 3 bases, with 10 bases sitting between them. The CDR3: CASNRVIYNEQFF. As DNA, the CDR3 is TGTGCCAGCAACCGGGTAATCTACAATGAGCAGTTCTTC.

This clonotype appeared a few times. Here the CDR3 DNA reads TGCGCCAGCAGCCAAGAAGTGAACACCGGGGAGCTGTTTTTT. This gives the protein CASSQEVNTGELFF. The J gene is TRBJ2-2, the V gene TRBV4-1; D call uncertain. CDR1 is MGHRA, CDR2 YSYEKL, per germline. The germline V and J ends were trimmed by 0 bases and 1 base, with 3 bases remaining between them. This CDR3 contains 14 residues.

The chain employs TRBV30 and TRBJ2-4; perhaps TRBD2 as D (5 bases). Matching the DNA end better, TRBJ2-5 makes the J call doubtful. CDR1 GTSNPN and CDR2 SVGIG come from the germline V gene (reference sequence). The CDR3 loop spans 12 amino acids. The DNA of the CDR3 is TGTGCCTGGAGTGTGGCGGGAGAGACCCAGTACTTC. Amino acid sequence: CAWSVAGETQYF.

This clonotype was observed once. The chain recombines TRBV5-1 with TRBJ2-7; 7 bases map to TRBD1. This CDR3 has 14 amino acids. Trimming took 4 bases from V and 7 from J; bases not matched to a gene: 11. From germline, CDR1 is SGHRS and CDR2 YFSETQ. In DNA form, the CDR3 reads TGCGCCAGCAGCGTGGTGTCCCAGGGGGAAGAGCAGTACTTC. It translates to CASSVVSQGEEQYF.

A few counts support this clonotype. This chain uses TRBV20-1 with TRBJ2-5, with TRBD2 matching over 11 bases. The V and J ends lost 4 bases and 0 bases, in that order; junction bases with no gene match: 7. CDR1 is DFQATT, CDR2 SNEGSKA, per germline (reference sequence). The CDR3 length is 16 residues. The CDR3 loop is CSAISGRALYQETQYF. In DNA form, the CDR3 reads TGCAGTGCTATTAGCGGGAGGGCCCTCTACCAAGAGACCCAGTACTTC.

This clonotype was picked up a small number of times. V is TRBV7-9 and J is TRBJ2-1; TRBD2 matches at 7 bases. V gave up 4 bases and J gave up 4 bases; unmatched junction bases: 7. The CDR3 sequence is 15 residues long. The germline V gene encodes CDR1 SEHNR and CDR2 FQNEAQ (reference sequence). Here the CDR3 reads CASSSLANLYNEQFF. The DNA for the CDR3 is TGTGCCAGCAGCTCACTAGCGAACCTATACAATGAGCAGTTCTTC.

The CDR3 DNA reads TGTGCCATCAGCCCGACTAGCGGGAGAACTAGCACCGGGGAGCTGTTTTTT. This encodes CAISPTSGRTSTGELFF. J is TRBJ2-2 and V is TRBV10-3; the match to TRBD2 covers 12 bases. CDR1 and CDR2 (germline): ENHRY, SYGVKD. The CDR3 extends over 17 amino acids. Trimming at V came to 6 bases and at J to 4 bases, leaving 9 bases not matched to a gene.

The rearrangement links TRBV6-6 to TRBJ1-6, with D possibly matching TRBD1 (5 bases). V lost 0 bases and J 7 bases, leaving 10 bases between the germline ends. The CDR3 loop spans 15 amino acids. CDR1 is MNHNY and CDR2 is SVGAGI in the germline V gene (reference sequence). CDR3 in amino acids: CASSYSGTANSPLHF. CDR3 bases: TGTGCCAGCAGTTACTCGGGGACTGCAAATTCACCCCTCCACTTT.

This clonotype was counted between two and nine times. The chain recombines TRBV28 with TRBJ2-7; 10 nucleotides match TRBD2. Per germline, CDR1 MDHEN and CDR2 SYDVKM. The junction had 3 bases not matched to a gene; V was cut back by 6 bases and J by 1 base. This CDR3 is built from 14 residues. The CDR3 sequence: CASRSGRASYEQYF. CDR3 DNA sequence: TGTGCCAGCAGGAGCGGGAGGGCTTCCTACGAGCAGTACTTC.

There are a few counts of this clonotype. A read error may account for a junction end that differs from germline. This chain joins TRBV6-5 and TRBJ2-5; weak D call: TRBD1 (6 bases). CDR3 size: 13 residues. Germline CDR1 is MNHEY and CDR2 is SVGAGI. The CDR3 here is CATSGGSSGEQYF. DNA of the CDR3: TGTGCCACCAGTGGGGGCTCAAGCGGAGAGCAGTACTTC.

The rearrangement links TRBV28 to TRBJ1-2, with TRBD1 matching 7 bases. Looked up from germline, CDR1 is MDHEN and CDR2 is SYDVKM. The CDR3 consists of 13 residues. V lost 6 bases to trimming and J lost 2 bases; unmatched junction nucleotides: 3. CDR3 coding DNA: TGTGCCAGCAGACTGACAGGGAACTATGGCTACACCTTC. Translating it yields CASRLTGNYGYTF.

The chain has TRBV7-2 and TRBJ2-3; 9 bases agree with TRBD2. From germline, CDR1 is SGHTA and CDR2 FQGNSA. CDR3 length: 17 amino acids. V lost 1 base and J lost 4; bases outside the gene matches: 9. Written as DNA, the CDR3 is TGTGCCAGCAGCTTAGGGGTAGTCATAGCGGGAGCAGATACGCAGTATTTT. This encodes CASSLGVVIAGADTQYF.

J is TRBJ2-4 and V is TRBV7-9; TRBD2 might be the D (6 bases). Trimming removed 5 bases at V and 6 bases at J, with 20 bases between. The CDR3 has 16 residues. Per the germline V gene, CDR1 is SEHNR and CDR2 is FQNEAQ (reference sequence). The CDR3 protein is CASSLPEGRSVNIQYF. DNA of the CDR3: TGTGCCAGCAGCCTCCCGGAGGGGCGAAGTGTAAACATTCAGTACTTC.

This chain uses TRBV19 with TRBJ1-4; 8 bases fit TRBD1. Germline V CDR1 and CDR2: LNHDA, SQIVND (reference sequence). V was clipped by 9 bases and J by 7 bases; unmatched bases: 10. The CDR3 is 14 residues long. The CDR3 sequence: CASTRTGIGEKLFF. In DNA, the CDR3 is TGTGCCAGCACCCGGACAGGGATTGGTGAAAAACTGTTTTTT.